This TCR beta chain was observed in a study of response to subunit inactivated influenza vaccine. Study-level findings and limits: The study's authors posited that every seasonal influenza vaccination enlists few new T cells.

TCRdb fed the RT-PCR reads into MiXCR, producing one record per CDR3 protein. The sample shows 250,000 to 350,000 distinct CDR3 sequences, 22% of them seen only once. This clonotype showed up many times. Antigen: not known. The source material was PBMCs from blood, sampled less than 22 months after vaccination. The TCR originated in a man aged 45 to 70 who received an inactivated influenza vaccine.

Here the CDR3 reads CASSRDGLNTEAFF. In DNA, the CDR3 is TGCGCCAGCAGCCGGGACGGCTTGAACACTGAAGCTTTCTTT. This chain joins TRBV5-1 and TRBJ1-1; D might be TRBD1 (5 bases). Germline V CDR1 and CDR2: SGHRS, YFSETQ. This CDR3 contains 14 residues. Deletions cut 4 bases from V and 0 bases from J, with 10 bases between.